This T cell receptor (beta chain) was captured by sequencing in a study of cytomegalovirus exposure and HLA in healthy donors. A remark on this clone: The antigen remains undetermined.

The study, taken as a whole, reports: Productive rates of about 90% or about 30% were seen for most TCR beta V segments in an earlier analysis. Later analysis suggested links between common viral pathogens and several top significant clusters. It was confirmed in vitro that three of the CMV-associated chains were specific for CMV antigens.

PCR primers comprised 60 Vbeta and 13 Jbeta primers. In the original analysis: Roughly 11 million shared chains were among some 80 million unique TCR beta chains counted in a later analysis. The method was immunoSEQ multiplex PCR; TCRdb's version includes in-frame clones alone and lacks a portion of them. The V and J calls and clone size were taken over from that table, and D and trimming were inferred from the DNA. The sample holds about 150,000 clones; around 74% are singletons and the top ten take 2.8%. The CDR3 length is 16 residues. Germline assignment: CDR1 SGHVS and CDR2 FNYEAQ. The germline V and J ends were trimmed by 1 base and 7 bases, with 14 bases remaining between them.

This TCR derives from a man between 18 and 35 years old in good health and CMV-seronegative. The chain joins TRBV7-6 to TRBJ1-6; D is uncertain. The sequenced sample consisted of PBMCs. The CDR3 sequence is CASSLEAGPGNSPLHF. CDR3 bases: TGTGCCAGCAGCTTAGAGGCAGGCCCGGGGAATTCACCCCTCCACTTT.